This TCR beta chain appears in the sequencing data of a study of T cells after posttransplantation cyclophosphamide. The CDR3 totals 14 residues. J lost 7 bases, V lost 1 base, and 5 bases had no gene match. From germline, CDR1 is SQVTM and CDR2 ANQGSEA. The repertoire was sequenced with immunoSEQ multiplex PCR; TCRdb's copy has only in-frame clones and lacks some. Among about 21,000 clones listed, about 98% were seen once. The gene calls are TRBV29-1 and TRBJ2-7, with TRBD2 identical over 12 bases. This clonotype originated in a man in his forties in good health, CMV-negative, and a related stem cell transplant donor. Specimen: naive CD8+ T cells sorted from PBMCs. CDR3: CSVEALAGGREQYF. In DNA form, the CDR3 reads TGCAGCGTTGAAGCACTAGCGGGAGGTCGTGAGCAGTACTTC.